Listed here are 31 T cell receptor gamma chains from one sample, sequenced in a study of human gamma delta and Vdelta1 T cells. TCRdb re-called the PCR reads with CATT. The sample holds over 4,000 gamma-chain clones, about 31% seen once. No cognate antigen is known for these TCRs. Input material: Vdelta1 gamma-delta T cells from blood grown in culture (DOT cells). These receptors were taken from a human donor in good health.

V gene TRGV10 combines with J gene TRGJ1 or TRGJ2. TRGV10 counts as an open reading frame of uncertain function. The CDR3 covers 13 residues. The V gene end was trimmed by 12 bases and the J gene end by 7 bases; junction bases not matched to a gene: 16. The CDR3 is CAADSVFYYKKLF. DNA for the CDR3: TGTGCTGCAGATTCGGTCTTTTACTATAAGAAACTCTTT.

The chain combines TRGV4 with TRGJ1 or TRGJ2. Germline CDR1 EGSTGY, CDR2 YDSYTSSV. V shed 2 bases and J 0 bases; nucleotides not matched to a gene: 13. This CDR3 contains 17 residues. This CDR3 reads CATWDASGGRNYYKKLF. As DNA, the CDR3 is TGTGCCACCTGGGATGCCTCTGGGGGAAGGAATTATTATAAGAAACTCTTT.

This clone was observed a few times. The chain carries TRGV5 and TRGJ1 or TRGJ2. Germline CDR1 and CDR2: VINAFY and YDVSNSKD. The V and J ends lost 5 bases and 3 bases, in that order; junction bases with no gene match: 7. This CDR3 comprises 13 residues. CDR3 in amino acids: CATWGRIYYKKLF. The CDR3 bases are TGTGCCACCTGGGGCCGAATTTATTATAAGAAACTCTTT.

About this clone itself: A single base separates this from a much larger clone, so it may be a read error. V is TRGV4 and J is TRGJ1 or TRGJ2. Germline trimming cut 4 bases from V and 6 bases from J; bases unmatched to any gene: 9. Per germline, CDR1 EGSTGY and CDR2 YDSYTSSV. The CDR3 totals 13 residues. CDR3 residues: CATWDGHGYKKLF. DNA of the CDR3: TGTGCCACCTGGGACGGGCATGGTTATAAGAAACTCTTT.

This clone counts as large (0.1 to 1%). V usage is TRGV5 and J usage is TRGJ1 or TRGJ2. This CDR3 has 13 amino acids. The junction had 0 bases not matched to a gene; V was cut back by 0 bases and J by 1 base. Germline V gene sequence: CDR1 VINAFY, CDR2 YDVSNSKD. CDR3 coding DNA: TGTGCCACCTGGGACAGGAATTATTATAAGAAACTCTTT. Protein product: CATWDRNYYKKLF.

This clone was seen more than once but under ten times. Other DNA sequences in this specimen translate into the identical CDR3. The chain is built from TRGV4 and TRGJ1 or TRGJ2. Germline V gene sequence: CDR1 EGSTGY, CDR2 YDSYTSSV. Unmatched junction bases numbered 1, after V lost 0 bases and J lost 5 bases. The CDR3 length is 12 residues. CDR3 sequence reads: CATWDGDYKKLF. In DNA, the CDR3 is TGTGCCACCTGGGATGGGGATTATAAGAAACTCTTT.

This chain uses TRGV2 with TRGJ1 or TRGJ2. With 0 bases clipped from V and 7 bases from J, the junction kept 6 bases outside the gene matches. CDR3 length: 13 amino acids. CDR1 and CDR2 from the germline V gene are EGSNGY and YDSYNSKV. The CDR3 nucleotides are TGTGCCACCTGGGACGGGCCCAAGTATAAGAAACTCTTT. It yields the protein CATWDGPKYKKLF.

The V call is TRGV4, the J call TRGJ1 or TRGJ2. The CDR3 length is 13 residues. The germline V gene has CDR1 EGSTGY and CDR2 YDSYTSSV. The J segment lost 2 bases and the V segment lost 4 bases, leaving 5 bases of the junction unmatched. CDR3 nucleotide sequence: TGTGCCACCTGGGACAACCATTATTATAAGAAACTCTTT. Translating it yields CATWDNHYYKKLF.

There are a few counts of this clone. The chain uses TRGV3 and TRGJ1 or TRGJ2. The V segment lost 3 bases and the J segment 10 bases; nucleotides outside the gene matches: 3. This CDR3 has 10 amino acids. CDR1 and CDR2 (germline): VTNTFY, YDVSTARD (reference sequence). The CDR3 region has the DNA TGTGCCACCTGGGACGGGAAGAAACTCTTT. This sequence encodes CATWDGKKLF.

In its sample, this clone was seen a few times. This chain connects TRGV4 to TRGJ1 or TRGJ2. The CDR3 extends over 15 amino acids. The germline CDR1 and CDR2 sequences are EGSTGY and YDSYTSSV. V gave up 3 bases and J gave up 1 base; unmatched junction bases: 9. The CDR3 DNA follows: TGTGCCACCTGGGATCTTACCCTAAATTATTATAAGAAACTCTTT. Translation gives CATWDLTLNYYKKLF.

This clone has only one observation. The chain has TRGV4 and TRGJ1 or TRGJ2. V shed 0 bases, J shed 5 bases, and the junction held 7 bases outside the gene matches. This CDR3 region has 14 residues. Per germline, CDR1 EGSTGY and CDR2 YDSYTSSV. The CDR3 spells CATWDGPEDYKKLF. The CDR3 DNA reads TGTGCCACCTGGGATGGGCCCGAGGATTATAAGAAACTCTTT.

This chain joins TRGV2 and TRGJ1 or TRGJ2. The germline gives CDR1 EGSNGY, CDR2 YDSYNSKV. The CDR3 is 15 amino acids. With 1 base clipped from V and 1 base from J, the junction kept 7 bases outside the gene matches. The CDR3, as DNA: TGTGCCACCTGGGACGGAAACTTTAATTATTATAAGAAACTCTTT. Its protein product is CATWDGNFNYYKKLF.

In its sample, this clone was seen a few times. J is TRGJP1 and V is TRGV4. Germline V gene sequence: CDR1 EGSTGY, CDR2 YDSYTSSV. Losses at the gene ends were 1 base for V and 10 bases for J; bases not matched to a gene: 3. The CDR3 is made up of 12 amino acids. In nucleotides, the CDR3 is TGTGCCACCTGGGATGGAGTTTGGTTCAAGATATTT. This translates into CATWDGVWFKIF.

This clone has only a few counts. The rearrangement joins TRGV5 to TRGJ1 or TRGJ2. This CDR3 has 14 residues. Germline V gene data show CDR1 as VINAFY and CDR2 as YDVSNSKD. V lost 0 bases, J lost 0 bases, and 2 bases stayed unmatched. In DNA form, the CDR3 reads TGTGCCACCTGGGACAGGAGGAATTATTATAAGAAACTCTTT. It specifies CATWDRRNYYKKLF.

Relative to its sample, this clone is medium-sized (0.01 to 0.1%). V and J are TRGV2 and TRGJ1 or TRGJ2. Germline V gene lookup returns CDR1 EGSNGY and CDR2 YDSYNSKV. This CDR3 spans 13 amino acids. V lost 1 base to trimming and J lost 3 bases; unmatched junction nucleotides: 3. Written as DNA, the CDR3 is TGTGCCACCTGGGACGGCTCTTATTATAAGAAACTCTTT. Protein sequence: CATWDGSYYKKLF.

This clone was detected a few times. This chain uses TRGV9 with TRGJ1 or TRGJ2. The junction had 16 bases not matched to a gene; V was cut back by 3 bases and J by 8 bases. Germline V CDR1 and CDR2: GITISATS, ISYDGTV (reference sequence). The CDR3 is made up of 15 amino acids. The CDR3 DNA sequence: TGTGCCTTGTGGGAGCCACAAAACCCAGCAAATAAGAAACTCTTT. Translating it yields CALWEPQNPANKKLF.

This rearrangement joins TRGV4 to TRGJ1 or TRGJ2. Germline V gene lookup returns CDR1 EGSTGY and CDR2 YDSYTSSV. With V trimmed by 3 bases and J by 0 bases, 11 bases remained unmatched. CDR3 length: 16 amino acids. CDR3 residues: CATWDFMGSNYYKKLF. Here the CDR3 DNA reads TGTGCCACCTGGGATTTTATGGGGTCGAATTATTATAAGAAACTCTTT.

V usage is TRGV5P and J usage is TRGJ1 or TRGJ2. TRGV5P is a documented pseudogene. This CDR3 has 13 amino acids. CDR3 DNA sequence: TGTGCCACCTGGAATTCGAATTATTATAAGAAACTCTTT. This sequence encodes CATWNSNYYKKLF.

By share, this clone counts as medium-sized (0.01 to 0.1%). The J gene is TRGJ1 or TRGJ2, the V gene TRGV5. Germline assignment: CDR1 VINAFY and CDR2 YDVSNSKD. J lost 0 bases, V lost 3 bases, and 5 bases had no gene match. This CDR3 region has 14 residues. CDR3 region: CATWDGGNYYKKLF. The DNA for the CDR3 is TGTGCCACCTGGGACGGGGGGAATTATTATAAGAAACTCTTT.

This chain links TRGV9 with TRGJP. V was clipped by 9 bases and J by 4 bases; unmatched bases: 9. The CDR3 sequence is 16 residues long. Germline lookup yields CDR1 GITISATS and CDR2 ISYDGTV (reference sequence). The DNA of the CDR3 is TGTGCCTTGGACACGGGCCAAGAGTTGGGCAAAAAAATCAAGGTATTT. Encoded protein: CALDTGQELGKKIKVF.

This clone was counted a few times. The rearrangement links TRGV4 to TRGJ1 or TRGJ2. Per germline, CDR1 EGSTGY and CDR2 YDSYTSSV. Trimming at V came to 2 bases and at J to 6 bases, leaving 7 bases not matched to a gene. CDR3 size: 13 residues. The CDR3 DNA sequence: TGTGCCACCTGGGATGTTCTATGTTATAAGAAACTCTTT. It encodes CATWDVLCYKKLF.

This chain joins TRGV2 and TRGJ1 or TRGJ2. The junction had 7 bases not matched to a gene; V was cut back by 2 bases and J by 6 bases. CDR1 is EGSNGY and CDR2 is YDSYNSKV in the germline V gene. This CDR3 has 13 amino acids. The CDR3 sequence is CATWDVFFYKKLF. CDR3 DNA: TGTGCCACCTGGGACGTATTTTTTTATAAGAAACTCTTT.

Only a few counts were recorded for this clone. The sample contains more than one DNA sequence encoding this CDR3. The chain carries TRGV5 and TRGJ1 or TRGJ2. CDR1 VINAFY and CDR2 YDVSNSKD come from the germline V gene. The CDR3 covers 14 residues. V was pared by 1 base and J by 3 bases, with 6 bases of the junction left unmatched. CDR3 bases: TGTGCCACCTGGGACAGACCCTCTTATTATAAGAAACTCTTT. Translating gives CATWDRPSYYKKLF.

The chain combines TRGV8 with TRGJ1 or TRGJ2. The trim removed 0 bases at V and 7 bases at J, leaving 6 bases unmatched. There are 13 residues in the CDR3. CDR1 is VENAVY and CDR2 is YDSYNSRV in the germline V gene. The CDR3: CATWDRPNYKKLF. CDR3 in DNA: TGTGCCACCTGGGATAGGCCGAACTATAAGAAACTCTTT.

The chain recombines TRGV10 with TRGJP1. TRGV10 has ORF status, its function being uncertain. With 8 bases clipped from V and 12 bases from J, the junction kept 10 bases outside the gene matches. There are 12 residues in the CDR3. CDR3 bases: TGTGCTGCGTGGGATTTGGGAAGGTTCAAGATATTT. It yields the protein CAAWDLGRFKIF.

The V call is TRGV5, the J call TRGJ1 or TRGJ2. With V trimmed by 1 base and J by 0 bases, 6 bases remained unmatched. This CDR3 region has 15 residues. The germline CDR1 and CDR2 sequences are VINAFY and YDVSNSKD. The CDR3 loop reads CATWDSHRNYYKKLF. As DNA, the CDR3 is TGTGCCACCTGGGACAGCCACCGGAATTATTATAAGAAACTCTTT.

The rearrangement uses TRGV8 and TRGJP2. Germline V lookup: CDR1 VENAVY, CDR2 YDSYNSRV. The CDR3 length is 13 residues. The J segment lost 7 bases and the V segment lost 2 bases, leaving 4 bases of the junction unmatched. The DNA for the CDR3 is TGTGCCACCTGGGATAAGGATGATTGGATCAAGACGTTT. It codes for CATWDKDDWIKTF.

This clone showed up just a few times. The chain recombines TRGV5 with TRGJ1 or TRGJ2. Germline V gene data show CDR1 as VINAFY and CDR2 as YDVSNSKD. This CDR3 comprises 15 residues. Trimming cost V 3 bases and J 1 base; bases outside gene matches: 9. The chain's CDR3 is CATWDGAENYYKKLF. CDR3 sequence (DNA): TGTGCCACCTGGGACGGTGCCGAAAATTATTATAAGAAACTCTTT.

This chain uses TRGV3 with TRGJ1 or TRGJ2. From germline, CDR1 is VTNTFY and CDR2 YDVSTARD (reference sequence). The CDR3 has 15 residues. With V trimmed by 0 bases and J by 3 bases, 8 bases remained unmatched. CDR3 nucleotide sequence: TGTGCCACCTGGGACAGGGGGATTCCTTATTATAAGAAACTCTTT. Amino acid sequence: CATWDRGIPYYKKLF.

The table lists this clone with a few counts. The chain employs TRGV9 and TRGJ1 or TRGJ2. CDR1 and CDR2 from the germline V gene are GITISATS and ISYDGTV (reference sequence). V was clipped by 0 bases and J by 7 bases; unmatched bases: 6. This CDR3 has 13 residues. The DNA of the CDR3 is TGTGCCTTGTGGGAGGTGCACCTCTATAAGAAACTCTTT. Translation: CALWEVHLYKKLF.

This clone is medium-sized (0.01 to 0.1%). The J gene is TRGJ1 or TRGJ2, the V gene TRGV3. V shed 0 bases and J 0 bases; nucleotides not matched to a gene: 2. The CDR3 length is 14 residues. Germline V gene sequence: CDR1 VTNTFY, CDR2 YDVSTARD (reference sequence). CDR3 nucleotide sequence: TGTGCCACCTGGGACAGGCCGAATTATTATAAGAAACTCTTT. Its protein is CATWDRPNYYKKLF.